Listed below are T cell receptor beta chains from one sample, sequenced in a study of blood T cell repertoires in COVID-19. The protocol was immunoSEQ multiplex PCR, while the TCRdb copy is restricted to in-frame clones and leaves out a portion. The sample has 95,000 to 100,000 clones; about 90% are singletons. The material sequenced was peripheral blood. The receptor set was obtained from a man over 45 with acute or convalescent COVID-19. Both conserved end residues are part of each CDR3. D genes are given only for firm matches.

cdr3_length	d_call	v_call	j_call	cdr3_nt	cdr3_aa
18	-	TRBV9	TRBJ1-1	TGTGCCAGCAGCGTAGCTTTGAGGGGAGGGCCCAGGAACACTGAAGCTTTCTTT	CASSVALRGGPRNTEAFF
15	TRBD1	TRBV9	TRBJ1-2	TGTGCCAGCAGCGTAGGCCCAGGGGGCGTAGATGGCTACACCTTC	CASSVGPGGVDGYTF
13	-	TRBV15	TRBJ1-2	TGTGCCACCAGCGGGCGGGGGAACTATGGCTACACCTTC	CATSGRGNYGYTF
15	-	TRBV7-8	TRBJ1-6	TGTGCCAGCAGCCCTCTCGGGGTTGAGGGTTCACCCCTCCACTTT	CASSPLGVEGSPLHF
13	-	TRBV5-4	TRBJ2-3	TGTGCCAGCAGCGCCCCTCCGGCAGATACGCAGTATTTT	CASSAPPADTQYF
15	-	TRBV27	TRBJ1-2	TGTGCCAGCAGTTTATCGAGGGTTCCTAACTATGGCTACACCTTC	CASSLSRVPNYGYTF
18	TRBD2	TRBV3-1/TRBV3-2	TRBJ2-3	TGTGCCAGCAGCCAAGGACTAGCGGGGGGACTACGCACAGATACGCAGTATTTT	CASSQGLAGGLRTDTQYF
14	-	TRBV18	TRBJ1-2	TGTGCCAGCTCACCTACAGGTCCGGGAGACGGCTACACCTTC	CASSPTGPGDGYTF
14	-	TRBV7-3	TRBJ2-2	TGTGCCAGCAGCCTACTATCAAGCACCGGGGAGCTGTTTTTT	CASSLLSSTGELFF
13	-	TRBV2	TRBJ1-2	TGTGCCAGCAGTGTAGAAACTAACTATGGCTACACCTTC	CASSVETNYGYTF